This T cell receptor (beta chain) was captured in a study of identical twins. Notes on the study in general: Carriage of fewer insertions was seen in abundant cord blood beta clonotypes, whereas memory repertoires showed none.

One entry per CDR3 protein results from TCRdb running MiXCR on the 5' RACE reads. The sample lists 400,000 to 500,000 distinct CDR3 sequences, 18% seen once, with 9.5% to 15% in the top ten. This clonotype was found many times. Antigen unknown. There are 16 residues in the CDR3. Unmatched junction bases numbered 7, after V lost 7 bases and J lost 2 bases. Per germline, CDR1 ENHRY and CDR2 SYGVKD. This sequence was found in a man in his forties or fifties in good health. The gene calls are TRBV10-3 and TRBJ2-1, with TRBD1 matching over 11 bases. The sample consisted of naive T cells sorted from blood. CDR3 protein: CAITRTGGPTYNEQFF. Written as DNA, the CDR3 is TGTGCCATCACCCGGACAGGGGGCCCGACCTACAATGAGCAGTTCTTC.